This T cell receptor beta chain was sequenced in a study of identical twins. A universal primer binding site was introduced by template switching. The final cDNA contained unique molecular identifiers. TCRdb re-called the 5' RACE reads with MiXCR, one entry per CDR3 protein. The sample lists 400,000 to 550,000 distinct CDR3 sequences, approximately 22% occurring once. This clonotype was counted between two and nine times. Trimming left V 3 bases short and J 5 bases short, with 16 bases between. The CDR3 is 15 residues long. Germline CDR1 KGHSH, CDR2 LQKENI. These data were also filed under a second study, of T cells expressing NK-cell markers. That paper notes: The study found these clonotypes also leading the CD3+CD56-NKG2C+ fraction in a few donors.

The genes are TRBV18 and TRBJ2-5; D is unresolved. This receptor was identified in a woman in her late teens or twenties in good health. Sequencing input: CD4+ T cells sorted from blood. The CDR3 reads CASSPSIGRAETQYF. The CDR3 DNA follows: TGTGCCAGCTCACCTTCAATTGGACGGGCGGAGACCCAGTACTTC.